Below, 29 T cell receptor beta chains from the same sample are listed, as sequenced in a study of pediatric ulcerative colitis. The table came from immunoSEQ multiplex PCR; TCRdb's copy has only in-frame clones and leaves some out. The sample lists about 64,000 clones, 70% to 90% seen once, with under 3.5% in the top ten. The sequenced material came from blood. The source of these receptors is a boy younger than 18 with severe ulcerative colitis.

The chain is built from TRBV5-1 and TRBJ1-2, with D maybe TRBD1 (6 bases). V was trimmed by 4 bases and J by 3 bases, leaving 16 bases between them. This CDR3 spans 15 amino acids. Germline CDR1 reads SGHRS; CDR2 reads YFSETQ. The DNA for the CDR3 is TGCGCCAGCAGCGTAACAGGGTTTCCAGACTATGGCTACACCTTC. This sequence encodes CASSVTGFPDYGYTF.

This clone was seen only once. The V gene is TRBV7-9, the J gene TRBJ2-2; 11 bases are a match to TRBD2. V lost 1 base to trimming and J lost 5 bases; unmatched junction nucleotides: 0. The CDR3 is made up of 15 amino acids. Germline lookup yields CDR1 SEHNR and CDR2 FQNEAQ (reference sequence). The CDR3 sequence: CASSLGTSGTGELFF. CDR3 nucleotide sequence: TGTGCCAGCAGCTTAGGGACTAGCGGGACCGGGGAGCTGTTTTTT.

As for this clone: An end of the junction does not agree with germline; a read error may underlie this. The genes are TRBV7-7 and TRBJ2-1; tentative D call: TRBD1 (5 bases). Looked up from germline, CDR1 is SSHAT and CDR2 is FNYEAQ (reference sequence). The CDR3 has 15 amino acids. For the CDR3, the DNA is TGTGCTAGCAGCTTGGGCCAGGGCGTTAACAATGAGCAGTTCTTC. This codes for CASSLGQGVNNEQFF.

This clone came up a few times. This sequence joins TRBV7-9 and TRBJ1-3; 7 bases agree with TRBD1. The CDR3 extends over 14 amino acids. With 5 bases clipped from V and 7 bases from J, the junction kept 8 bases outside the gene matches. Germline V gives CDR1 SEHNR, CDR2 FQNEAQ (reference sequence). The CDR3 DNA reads TGTGCCAGCAGCACCGGACAGGACGGGAACACCATATATTTT. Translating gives CASSTGQDGNTIYF.

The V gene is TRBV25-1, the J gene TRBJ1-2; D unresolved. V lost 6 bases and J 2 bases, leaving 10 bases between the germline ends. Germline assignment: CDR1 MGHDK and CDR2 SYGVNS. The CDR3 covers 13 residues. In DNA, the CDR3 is TGTGCCAGCAGCAGGACCGCGAACTATGGCTACACCTTC. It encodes CASSRTANYGYTF.

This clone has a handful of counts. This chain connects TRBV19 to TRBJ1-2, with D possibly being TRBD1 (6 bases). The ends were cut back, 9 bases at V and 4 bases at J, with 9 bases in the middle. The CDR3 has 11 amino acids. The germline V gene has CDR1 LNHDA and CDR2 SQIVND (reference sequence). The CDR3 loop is CASSTGYGYTF. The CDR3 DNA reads TGTGCCAGCTCGACAGGCTATGGCTACACCTTC.

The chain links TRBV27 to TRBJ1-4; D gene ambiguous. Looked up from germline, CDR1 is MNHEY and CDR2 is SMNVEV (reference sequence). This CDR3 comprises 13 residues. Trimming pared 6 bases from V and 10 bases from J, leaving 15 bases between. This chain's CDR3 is CASRGLGGAKLFF. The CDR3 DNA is TGTGCCAGCAGGGGCCTAGGAGGCGCAAAACTGTTTTTT. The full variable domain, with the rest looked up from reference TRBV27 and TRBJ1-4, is EAQVTQNPRYLITVTGKKLTVTCSQNMNHEYMSWYRQDPGLGLRQIYYSMNVEVTDKGDVPEGYKVSRKEKRNFPLILESPSPNQTSLYFCASRGLGGAKLFFGSGTQLSVL.

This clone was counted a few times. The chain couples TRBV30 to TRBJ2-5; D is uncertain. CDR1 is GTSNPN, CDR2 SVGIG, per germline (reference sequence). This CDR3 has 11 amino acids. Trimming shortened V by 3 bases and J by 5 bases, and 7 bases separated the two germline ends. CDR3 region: CAWSVSETQYF. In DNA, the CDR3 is TGTGCCTGGAGCGTGAGCGAGACCCAGTACTTC.

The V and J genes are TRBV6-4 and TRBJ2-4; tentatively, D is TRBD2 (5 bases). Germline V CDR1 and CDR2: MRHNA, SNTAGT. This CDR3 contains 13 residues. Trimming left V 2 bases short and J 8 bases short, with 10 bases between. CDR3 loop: CASSDGEMDIQYF. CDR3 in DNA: TGTGCCAGCAGTGACGGGGAGATGGACATTCAGTACTTC.

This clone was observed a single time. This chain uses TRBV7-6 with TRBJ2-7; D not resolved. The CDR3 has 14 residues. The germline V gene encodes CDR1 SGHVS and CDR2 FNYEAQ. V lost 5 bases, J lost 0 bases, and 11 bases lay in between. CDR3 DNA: TGTGCCAGCAGCCCCTTGGAGAGCTCCTACGAGCAGTACTTC. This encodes CASSPLESSYEQYF.

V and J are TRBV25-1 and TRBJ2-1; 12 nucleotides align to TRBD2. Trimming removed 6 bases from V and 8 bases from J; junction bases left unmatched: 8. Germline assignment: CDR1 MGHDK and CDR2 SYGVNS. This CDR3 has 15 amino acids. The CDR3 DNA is TGTGCCAGCAGCGGACTAGCGGGAATCGTCCATGAGCAGTTCTTC. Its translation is CASSGLAGIVHEQFF.

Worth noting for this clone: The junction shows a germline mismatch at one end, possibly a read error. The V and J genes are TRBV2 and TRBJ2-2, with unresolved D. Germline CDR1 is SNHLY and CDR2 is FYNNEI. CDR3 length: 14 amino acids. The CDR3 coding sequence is TGTGCCAGCAGGGAAGAACTGGGCACCGGGGAGCTGTTTTTT. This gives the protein CASREELGTGELFF.

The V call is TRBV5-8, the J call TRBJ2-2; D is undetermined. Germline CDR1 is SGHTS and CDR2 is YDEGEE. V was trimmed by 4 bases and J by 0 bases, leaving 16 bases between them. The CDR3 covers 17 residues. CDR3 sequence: CASSRKLVASNTGELFF. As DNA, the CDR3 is TGTGCCAGCAGCCGGAAACTGGTTGCCTCGAACACCGGGGAGCTGTTTTTT.

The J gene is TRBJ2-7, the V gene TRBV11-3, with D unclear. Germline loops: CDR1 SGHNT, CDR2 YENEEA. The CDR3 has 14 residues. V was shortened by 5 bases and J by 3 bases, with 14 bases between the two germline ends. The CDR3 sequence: CASSPGRAVYEQYF. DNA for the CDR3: TGTGCCAGCAGCCCGGGTCGGGCAGTCTACGAGCAGTACTTC.

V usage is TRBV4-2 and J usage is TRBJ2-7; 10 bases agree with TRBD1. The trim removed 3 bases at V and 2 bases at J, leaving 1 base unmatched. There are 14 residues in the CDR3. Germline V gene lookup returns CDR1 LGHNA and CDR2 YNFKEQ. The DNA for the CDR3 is TGTGCCAGCAGCCATGGGACAGGGGCCTACGAGCAGTACTTC. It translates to CASSHGTGAYEQYF.

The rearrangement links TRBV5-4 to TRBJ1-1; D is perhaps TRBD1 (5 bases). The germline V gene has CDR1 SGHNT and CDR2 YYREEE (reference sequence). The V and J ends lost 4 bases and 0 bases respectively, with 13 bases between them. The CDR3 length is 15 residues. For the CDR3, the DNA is TGTGCCAGCAGCCTTTCGACAGTCATGAACACTGAAGCTTTCTTT. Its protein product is CASSLSTVMNTEAFF.

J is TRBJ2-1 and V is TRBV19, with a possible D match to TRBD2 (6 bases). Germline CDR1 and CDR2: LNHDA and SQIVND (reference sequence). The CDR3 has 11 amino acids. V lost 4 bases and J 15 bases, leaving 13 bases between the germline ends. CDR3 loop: CASSSGIPPFF. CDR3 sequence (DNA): TGTGCCAGTAGTAGCGGGATACCCCCGTTCTTC.

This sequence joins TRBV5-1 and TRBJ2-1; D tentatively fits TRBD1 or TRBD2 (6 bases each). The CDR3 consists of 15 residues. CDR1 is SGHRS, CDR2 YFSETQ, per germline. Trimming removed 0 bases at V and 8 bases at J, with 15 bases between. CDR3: CASSLAPGAVDEQFF. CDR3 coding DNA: TGCGCCAGCAGCTTGGCCCCGGGGGCGGTTGATGAGCAGTTCTTC.

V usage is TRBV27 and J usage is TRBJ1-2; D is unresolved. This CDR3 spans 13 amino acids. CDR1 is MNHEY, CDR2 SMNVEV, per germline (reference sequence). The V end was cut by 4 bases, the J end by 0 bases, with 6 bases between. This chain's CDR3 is CASSYSANYGYTF. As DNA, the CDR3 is TGTGCCAGCAGTTATTCTGCTAACTATGGCTACACCTTC.

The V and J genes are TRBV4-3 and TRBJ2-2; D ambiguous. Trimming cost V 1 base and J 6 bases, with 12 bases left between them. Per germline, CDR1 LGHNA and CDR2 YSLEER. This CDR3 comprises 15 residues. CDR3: CASSQARWSAGELFF. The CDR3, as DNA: TGCGCCAGCAGCCAAGCTCGTTGGAGTGCCGGGGAGCTGTTTTTT.

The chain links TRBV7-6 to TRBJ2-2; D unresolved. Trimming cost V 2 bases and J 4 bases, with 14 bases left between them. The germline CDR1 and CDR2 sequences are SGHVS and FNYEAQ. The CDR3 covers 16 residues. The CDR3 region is CASSLLSVERTGELFF. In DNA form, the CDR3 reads TGTGCCAGCAGCTTATTGTCAGTGGAGCGCACCGGGGAGCTGTTTTTT.

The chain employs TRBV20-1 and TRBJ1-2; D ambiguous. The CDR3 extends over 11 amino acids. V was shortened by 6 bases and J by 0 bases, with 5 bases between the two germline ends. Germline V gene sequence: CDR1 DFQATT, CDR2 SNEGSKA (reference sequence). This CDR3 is CSAGSNYGYTF. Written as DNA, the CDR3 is TGCAGTGCCGGGTCTAACTATGGCTACACCTTC.

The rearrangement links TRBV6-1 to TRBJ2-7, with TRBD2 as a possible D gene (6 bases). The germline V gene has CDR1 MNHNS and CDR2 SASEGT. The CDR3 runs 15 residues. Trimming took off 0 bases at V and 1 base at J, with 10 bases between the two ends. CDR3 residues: CASSEAPGGSYEQYF. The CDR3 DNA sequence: TGTGCCAGCAGTGAAGCGCCCGGGGGATCCTACGAGCAGTACTTC.

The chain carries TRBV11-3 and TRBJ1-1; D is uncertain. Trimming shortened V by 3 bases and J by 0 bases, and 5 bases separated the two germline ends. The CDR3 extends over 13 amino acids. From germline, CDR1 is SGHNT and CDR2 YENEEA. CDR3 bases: TGTGCCAGCAGCTTTGCGCTGAACACTGAAGCTTTCTTT. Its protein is CASSFALNTEAFF.

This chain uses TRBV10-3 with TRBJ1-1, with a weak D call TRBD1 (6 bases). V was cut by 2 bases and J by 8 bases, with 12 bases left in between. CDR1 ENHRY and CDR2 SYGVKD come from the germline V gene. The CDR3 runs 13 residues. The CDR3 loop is CAISEMDSREAFF. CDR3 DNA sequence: TGTGCCATCAGTGAGATGGACAGTCGAGAAGCTTTCTTT.

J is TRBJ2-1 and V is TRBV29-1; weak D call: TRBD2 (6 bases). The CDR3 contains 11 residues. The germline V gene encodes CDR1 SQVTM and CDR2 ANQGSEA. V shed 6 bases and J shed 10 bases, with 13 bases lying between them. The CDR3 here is CSVDLAREQFF. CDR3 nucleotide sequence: TGCAGCGTAGATCTAGCGCGGGAGCAGTTCTTC.

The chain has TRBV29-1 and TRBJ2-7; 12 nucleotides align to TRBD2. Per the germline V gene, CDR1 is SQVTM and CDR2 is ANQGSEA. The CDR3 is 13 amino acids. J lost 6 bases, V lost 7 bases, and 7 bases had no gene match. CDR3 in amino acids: CSALAGGPSEQYF. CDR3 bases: TGCAGCGCTCTAGCGGGAGGGCCCTCCGAGCAGTACTTC.

In DNA form, the CDR3 reads TGTGCCAGCAGTATGTCGGGGGGAACTATTAAGCCAGCTTTCTTT. The encoded protein is CASSMSGGTIKPAFF. This rearrangement joins TRBV28 to TRBJ1-1; D possibly corresponds to TRBD1 (5 bases). Trimming stripped 5 bases from V and 10 bases from J, with 23 bases between. Germline-derived CDR1 and CDR2 are MDHEN and SYDVKM. The CDR3 length is 15 residues.

DNA of the CDR3: TGTGCCAGTAGTATTGGGTCAGGGCACAGGGGGTACGAGCAGTACTTC. It codes for CASSIGSGHRGYEQYF. The chain combines TRBV19 with TRBJ2-7; the match to TRBD1 covers 8 bases. J gave up 4 bases and V 3 bases, and 11 bases lay outside the gene matches. Germline V gene data show CDR1 as LNHDA and CDR2 as SQIVND (reference sequence). This CDR3 is 16 amino acids long.